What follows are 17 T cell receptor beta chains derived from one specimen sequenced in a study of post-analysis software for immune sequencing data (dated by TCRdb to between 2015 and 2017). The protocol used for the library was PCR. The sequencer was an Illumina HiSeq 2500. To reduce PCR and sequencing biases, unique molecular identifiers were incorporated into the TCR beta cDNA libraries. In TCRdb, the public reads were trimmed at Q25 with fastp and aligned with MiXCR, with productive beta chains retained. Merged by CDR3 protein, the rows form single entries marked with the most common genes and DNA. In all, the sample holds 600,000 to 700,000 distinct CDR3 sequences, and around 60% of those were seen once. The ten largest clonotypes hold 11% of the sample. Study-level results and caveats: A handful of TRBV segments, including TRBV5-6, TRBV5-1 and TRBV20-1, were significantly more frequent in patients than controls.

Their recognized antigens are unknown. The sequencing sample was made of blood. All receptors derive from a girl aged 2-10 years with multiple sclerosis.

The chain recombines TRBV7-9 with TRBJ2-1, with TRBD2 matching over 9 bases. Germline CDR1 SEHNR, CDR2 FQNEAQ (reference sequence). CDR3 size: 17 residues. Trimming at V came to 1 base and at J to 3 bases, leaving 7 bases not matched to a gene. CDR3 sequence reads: CASSLGSLAGLYNEQFF. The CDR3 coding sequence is TGTGCCAGCAGCTTAGGGTCTCTAGCGGGACTCTACAATGAGCAGTTCTTC. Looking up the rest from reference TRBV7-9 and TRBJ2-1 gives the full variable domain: DTGVSQNPRHKITKRGQNVTFRCDPISEHNRLYWYRQTLGQGPEFLTYFQNEAQLEKSRLLSDRFSAERPKGSFSTLEIQRTEQGDSAMYLCASSLGSLAGLYNEQFFGPGTRLTVL.

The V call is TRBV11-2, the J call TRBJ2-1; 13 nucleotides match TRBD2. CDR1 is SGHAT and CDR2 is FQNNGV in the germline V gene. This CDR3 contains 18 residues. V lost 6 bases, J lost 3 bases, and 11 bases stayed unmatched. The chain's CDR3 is CASSHRGLAGDHYNEQFF. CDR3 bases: TGTGCCAGCAGTCACCGTGGACTAGCGGGGGACCACTACAATGAGCAGTTCTTC.

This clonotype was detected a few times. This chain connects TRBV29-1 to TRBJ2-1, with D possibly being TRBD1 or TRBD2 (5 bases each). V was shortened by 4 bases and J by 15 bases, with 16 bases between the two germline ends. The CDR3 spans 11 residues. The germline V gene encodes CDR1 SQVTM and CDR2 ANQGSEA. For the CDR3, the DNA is TGCAGCGTTGGGGGCAGGGAGAGGCGGTTCTTC. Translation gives CSVGGRERRFF.

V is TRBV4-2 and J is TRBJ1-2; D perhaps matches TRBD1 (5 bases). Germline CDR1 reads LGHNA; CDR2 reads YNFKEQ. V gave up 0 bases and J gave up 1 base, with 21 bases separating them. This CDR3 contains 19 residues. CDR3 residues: CASSQETPTDPDYNYGYTF. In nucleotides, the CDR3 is TGTGCCAGCAGCCAAGAGACTCCGACAGATCCTGACTATAACTATGGCTACACCTTC.

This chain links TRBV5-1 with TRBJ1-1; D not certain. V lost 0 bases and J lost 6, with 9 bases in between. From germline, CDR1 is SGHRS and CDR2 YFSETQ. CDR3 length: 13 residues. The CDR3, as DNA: TGCGCCAGCAGCTTGGGGCAAGCGCCTGAAGCTTTCTTT. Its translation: CASSLGQAPEAFF.

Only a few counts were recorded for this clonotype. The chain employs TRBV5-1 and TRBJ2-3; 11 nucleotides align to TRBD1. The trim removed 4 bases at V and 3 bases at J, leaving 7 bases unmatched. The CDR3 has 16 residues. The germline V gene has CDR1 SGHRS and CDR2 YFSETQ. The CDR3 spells CASSVSGQGATDTQYF. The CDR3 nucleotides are TGCGCCAGCAGCGTAAGCGGACAGGGGGCAACAGATACGCAGTATTTT.

The CDR3 sequence is CASSSALEDGYTF. Written as DNA, the CDR3 is TGTGCCAGCAGTTCCGCCCTAGAAGATGGCTACACCTTC. V gene TRBV27 combines with J gene TRBJ1-2; D is ambiguous. CDR1 and CDR2 (germline): MNHEY, SMNVEV (reference sequence). V lost 4 bases and J lost 6, with 12 bases in between. The CDR3 has 13 residues.

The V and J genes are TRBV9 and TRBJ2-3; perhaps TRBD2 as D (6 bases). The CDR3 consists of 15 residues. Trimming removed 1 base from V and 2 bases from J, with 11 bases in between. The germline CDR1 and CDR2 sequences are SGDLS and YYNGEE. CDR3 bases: TGTGCCAGCAGCGTATCCGGGGGATTCACAGATACGCAGTATTTT. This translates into CASSVSGGFTDTQYF.

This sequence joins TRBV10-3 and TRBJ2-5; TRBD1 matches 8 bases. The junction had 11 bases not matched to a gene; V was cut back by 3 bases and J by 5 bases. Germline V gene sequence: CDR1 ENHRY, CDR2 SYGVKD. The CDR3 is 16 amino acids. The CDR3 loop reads CAISDIAQGAPETQYF. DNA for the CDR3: TGTGCCATCAGTGATATCGCGCAGGGGGCGCCGGAGACCCAGTACTTC.

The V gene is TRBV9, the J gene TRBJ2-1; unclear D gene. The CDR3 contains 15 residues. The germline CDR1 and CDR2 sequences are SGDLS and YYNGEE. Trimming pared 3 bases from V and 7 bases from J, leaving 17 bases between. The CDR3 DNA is TGTGCCAGCAGCGGAAGACCCGTTTTTGGTAATGAGCAGTTCTTC. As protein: CASSGRPVFGNEQFF. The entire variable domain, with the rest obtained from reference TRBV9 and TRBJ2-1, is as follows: DSGVTQTPKHLITATGQRVTLRCSPRSGDLSVYWYQQSLDQGLQFLIQYYNGEERAKGNILERFSAQQFPDLHSELNLSSLELGDSALYFCASSGRPVFGNEQFFGPGTRLTVL.

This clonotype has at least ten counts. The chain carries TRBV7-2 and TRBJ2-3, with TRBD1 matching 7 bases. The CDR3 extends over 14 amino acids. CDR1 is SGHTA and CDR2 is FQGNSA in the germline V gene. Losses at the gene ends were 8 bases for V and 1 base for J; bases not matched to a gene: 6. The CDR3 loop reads CASRRQGGTDTQYF. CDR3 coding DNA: TGTGCCAGCCGACGACAGGGTGGCACAGATACGCAGTATTTT.

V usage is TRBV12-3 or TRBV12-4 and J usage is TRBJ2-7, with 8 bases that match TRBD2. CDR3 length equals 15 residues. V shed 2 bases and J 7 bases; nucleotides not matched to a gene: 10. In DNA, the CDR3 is TGTGCCAGCAGTTTAATGCTAGCGGGTAAACGGGAGCAGTACTTC. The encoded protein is CASSLMLAGKREQYF.

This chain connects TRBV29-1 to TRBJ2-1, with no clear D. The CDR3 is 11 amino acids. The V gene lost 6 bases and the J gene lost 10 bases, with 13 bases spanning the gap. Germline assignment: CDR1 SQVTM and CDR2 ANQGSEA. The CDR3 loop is CSVNVVGEQFF. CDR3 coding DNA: TGCAGCGTCAACGTAGTGGGCGAGCAGTTCTTC.

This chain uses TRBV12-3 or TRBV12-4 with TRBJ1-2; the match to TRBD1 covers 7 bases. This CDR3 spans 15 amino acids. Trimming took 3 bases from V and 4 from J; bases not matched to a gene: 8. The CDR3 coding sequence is TGTGCCAGCAGTTTTCCCAGGGGGGTCCCCTATGGCTACACCTTC. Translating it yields CASSFPRGVPYGYTF.

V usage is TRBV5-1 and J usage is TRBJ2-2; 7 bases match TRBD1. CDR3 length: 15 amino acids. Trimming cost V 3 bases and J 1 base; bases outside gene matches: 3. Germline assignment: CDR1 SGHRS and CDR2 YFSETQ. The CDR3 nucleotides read TGCGCCAGCAGCTACGGGACAGTGAACACCGGGGAGCTGTTTTTT. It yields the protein CASSYGTVNTGELFF.

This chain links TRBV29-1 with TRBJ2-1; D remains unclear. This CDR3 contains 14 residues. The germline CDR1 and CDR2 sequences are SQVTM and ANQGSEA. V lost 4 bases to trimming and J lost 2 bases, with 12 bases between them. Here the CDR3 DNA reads TGCAGCGTTGGGGCCCGCGGCACCTACAATGAGCAGTTCTTC. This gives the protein CSVGARGTYNEQFF.

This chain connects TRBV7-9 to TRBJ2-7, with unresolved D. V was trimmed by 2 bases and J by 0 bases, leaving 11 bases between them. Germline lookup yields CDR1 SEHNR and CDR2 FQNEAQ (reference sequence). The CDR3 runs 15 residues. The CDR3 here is CASSLRETGSYEQYF. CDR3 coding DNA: TGTGCCAGCAGCTTAAGGGAAACCGGCTCCTACGAGCAGTACTTC.